This TCR beta chain was sequenced in a study of cytomegalovirus exposure and HLA in healthy donors (dated 2017 in TCRdb). About the investigation overall: According to a later analysis, one platform produced both the approximately 110 validation repertoires and the 666 repertoires of the first cohort. A separate validation cohort of roughly 130 different subjects was used in addition to the roughly 670-subject first cohort. To predict cytomegalovirus infection status, the study combined high-throughput TCR immunosequencing, statistical association of individual TCRs with disease status, and machine learning. The study aimed to test whether cataloging public T cell receptors could reveal signatures of past pathogen exposure.

Donors formed part of the validation cohort, which comprised fewer than 150 subjects and was distinct from the first cohort of under 850 subjects. Receptors were amplified or captured by the immunoSEQ multiplex PCR assay. Under the source paper's analysis protocol: A statistical classification framework was built to diagnose cytomegalovirus status from the catalog of TCR beta chain sequences. The clones in this table, taken by TCRdb from immuneACCESS, are in-frame only. Not every clone is retained; where verified, under half of the shortfall comes from an unresolved V gene, and the cause of the rest is unknown. V, J and clone size reflect that table, while D and trimming were determined from the DNA. Counted in this sample were some 76,000 clones; nearly 95% of them appeared once. Of the sample, approximately 2% is held by the ten largest clones. Summary of the overall study and its limitations: The authors suggested that the approach could potentially be extended to other disease states and immunological phenotypes. In the study, around 150 TCR beta chains were listed as associated with cytomegalovirus. All 120 or so repertoires were used to score co-occurrence in the validation cohort in a later analysis, because that analysis had no HLA typing for the cohort. Subsequent analysis determined that TCRs grouped into clusters in the first cohort also showed a tendency toward co-occurrence across the 120 or so validation repertoires, and approximately 93% of cluster scores exceeded 0. While some public TCRs were present in many individuals, most TCR sequences turned up only very rarely across donors. Cytomegalovirus status was reported to be diagnosed by the classifier with high specificity and sensitivity in both the original and validation cohorts. In vitro tests confirmed that a few of the cytomegalovirus-associated TCR beta chains recognize cytomegalovirus antigens.

CDR1 SNHLY and CDR2 FYNNEI were looked up in the germline V gene. Deletion took 1 base off V and 0 bases off J, with a span of 16 bases between the germline ends. Taken from cysteine to phenylalanine, the CDR3 has 18 residues. Solely the CDR3 DNA is kept, with 54 bases framed from the first base. Comment on this clone: Its specific antigen is unknown. No much larger clone is present one base from it, and per-base qualities are unavailable.

This receptor was identified in a young woman in good health and CMV-seronegative. The sequence is built from TRBV2 and TRBJ2-1; a confident D gene designation cannot be given. Sequenced input: PBMCs. The DNA sequence is TGTGCCAGCAGTGAAGGCCTTCGACTGTTCAGCTCCTACAATGAGCAGTTCTTC. Its translation reads: CASSEGLRLFSSYNEQFF. Reference TRBV2 and TRBJ2-1 genes cover what lies past the CDR3, so the full variable domain is EPEVTQTPSHQVTQMGQEVILRCVPISNHLYFYWYRQILGQKVEFLVSFYNNEISEKSEIFDDQFSVERPDGSNFTLKIRSTKLEDSAMYFCASSEGLRLFSSYNEQFFGPGTRLTVL.